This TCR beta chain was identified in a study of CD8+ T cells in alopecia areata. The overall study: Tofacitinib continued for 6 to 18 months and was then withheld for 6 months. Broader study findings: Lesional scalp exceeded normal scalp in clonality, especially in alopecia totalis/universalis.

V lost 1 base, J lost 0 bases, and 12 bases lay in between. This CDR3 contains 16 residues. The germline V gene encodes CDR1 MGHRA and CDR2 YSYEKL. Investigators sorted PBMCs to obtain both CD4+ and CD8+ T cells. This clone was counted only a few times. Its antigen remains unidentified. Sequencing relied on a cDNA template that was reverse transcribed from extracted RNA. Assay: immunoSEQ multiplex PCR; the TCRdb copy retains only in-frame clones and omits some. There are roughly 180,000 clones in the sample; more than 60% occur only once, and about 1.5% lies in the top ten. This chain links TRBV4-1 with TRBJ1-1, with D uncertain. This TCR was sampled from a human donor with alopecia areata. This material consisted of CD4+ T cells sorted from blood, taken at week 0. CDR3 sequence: CASSQVGRGMNTEAFF. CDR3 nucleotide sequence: TGCGCCAGCAGCCAAGTGGGGAGAGGGATGAACACTGAAGCTTTCTTT.